This note documents a single T cell receptor beta chain sequence. Its antigen is not known. The data derive from a study of regulatory T cells in long-lasting Graves disease. Study overall: Graves' disease counted as persistent after over 5 years of antithyroid drugs with positive TSH receptor antibodies. Study-wide findings and caveats: Reduced TCR diversity was observed in persistent Graves' patients versus newly diagnosed patients. Persistent disease showed a preference for TRBV28, TRBJ1-2 and TRBJ2-5.

Time point defined: persistent/refractory GD, antithyroid drugs over 5 years with positive TRAb. RNA from PBMCs was the source of the TCR library. Patients all came to the study from an endocrinology department in Xi'an, China. J was trimmed by 4 bases and V by 3 bases; bases with no gene match: 7. There are 15 residues in the CDR3. Germline V gene lookup returns CDR1 SGHRS and CDR2 YFSETQ. Investigators prepared the TCR beta libraries by applying iRepertoire HTBI primers and Arm-PCR of CDR3 regions. TCRdb called the multiplex PCR reads again in MiXCR, with one record for every CDR3 protein. The table records 450,000 or so distinct CDR3 sequences, roughly 20% of them present only once.

Sequenced material: peripheral blood mononuclear cells (PBMCs), taken when the disease was refractory, from a patient treated with antithyroid drugs. The TCR comes from a female donor with Graves disease. The V gene is TRBV5-1, the J gene TRBJ2-5; TRBD2 agrees at 9 bases. The CDR3 sequence: CASSSIAGDGETQYF. The CDR3 region has the DNA TGCGCCAGCAGCTCCATAGCGGGAGATGGAGAGACCCAGTACTTC.